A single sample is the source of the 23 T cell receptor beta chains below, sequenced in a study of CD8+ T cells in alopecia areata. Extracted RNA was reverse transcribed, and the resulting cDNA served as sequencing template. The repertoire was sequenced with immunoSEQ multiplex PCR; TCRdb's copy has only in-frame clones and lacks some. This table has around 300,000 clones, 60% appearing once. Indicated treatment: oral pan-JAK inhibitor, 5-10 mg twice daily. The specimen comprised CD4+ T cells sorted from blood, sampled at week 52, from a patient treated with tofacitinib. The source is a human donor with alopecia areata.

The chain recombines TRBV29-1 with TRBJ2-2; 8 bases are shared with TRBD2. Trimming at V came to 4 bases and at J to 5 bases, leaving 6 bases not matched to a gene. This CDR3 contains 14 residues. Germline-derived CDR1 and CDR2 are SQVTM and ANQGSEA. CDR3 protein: CSVGSGGGTGELFF. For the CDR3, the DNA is TGCAGCGTTGGTAGCGGCGGGGGGACCGGGGAGCTGTTTTTT.

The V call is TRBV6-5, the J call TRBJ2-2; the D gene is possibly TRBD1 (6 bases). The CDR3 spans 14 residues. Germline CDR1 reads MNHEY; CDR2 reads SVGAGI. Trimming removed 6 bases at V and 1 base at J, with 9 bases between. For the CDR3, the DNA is TGTGCCAGCAGAGTGACAGGGAACACCGGGGAGCTGTTTTTT. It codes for CASRVTGNTGELFF.

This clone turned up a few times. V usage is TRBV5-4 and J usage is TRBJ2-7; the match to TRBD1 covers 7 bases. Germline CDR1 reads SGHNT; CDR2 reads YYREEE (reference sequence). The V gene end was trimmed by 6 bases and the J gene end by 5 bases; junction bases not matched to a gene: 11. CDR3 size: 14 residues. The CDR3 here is CASTPAGGMNEQYF. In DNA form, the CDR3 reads TGTGCCAGCACCCCAGCAGGGGGAATGAACGAGCAGTACTTC.

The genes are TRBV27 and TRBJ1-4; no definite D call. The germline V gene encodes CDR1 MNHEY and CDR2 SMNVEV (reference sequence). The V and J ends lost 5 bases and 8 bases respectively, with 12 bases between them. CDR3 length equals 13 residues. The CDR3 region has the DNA TGTGCCAGCAGTAGCCTGCTGGGGGAAAAACTGTTTTTT. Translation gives CASSSLLGEKLFF. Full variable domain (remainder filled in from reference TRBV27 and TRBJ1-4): EAQVTQNPRYLITVTGKKLTVTCSQNMNHEYMSWYRQDPGLGLRQIYYSMNVEVTDKGDVPEGYKVSRKEKRNFPLILESPSPNQTSLYFCASSSLLGEKLFFGSGTQLSVL.

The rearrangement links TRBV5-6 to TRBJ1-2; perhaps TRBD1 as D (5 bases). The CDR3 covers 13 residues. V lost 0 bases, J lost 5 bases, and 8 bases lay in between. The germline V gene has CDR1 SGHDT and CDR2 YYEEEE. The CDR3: CASSLGGEYGYTF. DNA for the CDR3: TGTGCCAGCAGCTTGGGAGGGGAATATGGCTACACCTTC.

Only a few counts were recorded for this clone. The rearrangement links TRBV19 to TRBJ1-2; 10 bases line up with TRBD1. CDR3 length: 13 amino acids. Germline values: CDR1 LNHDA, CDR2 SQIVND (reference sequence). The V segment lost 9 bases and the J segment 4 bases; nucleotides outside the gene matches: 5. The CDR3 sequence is CASWTGGPYGYTF. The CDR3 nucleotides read TGTGCCAGCTGGACAGGGGGTCCCTATGGCTACACCTTC.

CDR3: CASRSRGAYNEQFF. The CDR3 coding sequence is TGTGCCAGCCGGTCGCGGGGGGCTTACAATGAGCAGTTCTTC. This chain uses TRBV7-9 with TRBJ2-1; 8 nucleotides agree with TRBD2. V lost 8 bases to trimming and J lost 4 bases; unmatched junction nucleotides: 7. The CDR3 length is 14 residues. The germline CDR1 and CDR2 sequences are SEHNR and FQNEAQ (reference sequence). The full variable domain, with the rest looked up from reference TRBV7-9 and TRBJ2-1, is DTGVSQNPRHKITKRGQNVTFRCDPISEHNRLYWYRQTLGQGPEFLTYFQNEAQLEKSRLLSDRFSAERPKGSFSTLEIQRTEQGDSAMYLCASRSRGAYNEQFFGPGTRLTVL.

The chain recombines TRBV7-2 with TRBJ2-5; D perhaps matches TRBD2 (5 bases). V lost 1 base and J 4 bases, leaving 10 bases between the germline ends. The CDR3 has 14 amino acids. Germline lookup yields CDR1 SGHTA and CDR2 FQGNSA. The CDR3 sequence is CASSLVFGIETQYF. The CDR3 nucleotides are TGTGCCAGCAGCTTAGTTTTCGGGATAGAGACCCAGTACTTC.

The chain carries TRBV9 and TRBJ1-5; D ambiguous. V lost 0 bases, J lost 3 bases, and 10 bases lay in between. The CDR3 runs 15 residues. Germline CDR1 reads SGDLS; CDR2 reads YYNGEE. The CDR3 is CASSVVGAPNQPQHF. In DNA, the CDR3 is TGTGCCAGCAGCGTAGTGGGAGCACCCAATCAGCCCCAGCATTTT.

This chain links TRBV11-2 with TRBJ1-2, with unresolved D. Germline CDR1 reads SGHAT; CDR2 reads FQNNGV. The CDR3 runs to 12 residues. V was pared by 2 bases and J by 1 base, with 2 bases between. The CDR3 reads CASSLSNYGYTF. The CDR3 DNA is TGTGCCAGCAGCTTAAGTAACTATGGCTACACCTTC. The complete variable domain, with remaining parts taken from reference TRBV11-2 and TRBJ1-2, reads EAGVAQSPRYKIIEKRQSVAFWCNPISGHATLYWYQQILGQGPKLLIQFQNNGVVDDSQLPKDRFSAERLKGVDSTLKIQPAKLEDSAVYLCASSLSNYGYTFGSGTRLTVV.

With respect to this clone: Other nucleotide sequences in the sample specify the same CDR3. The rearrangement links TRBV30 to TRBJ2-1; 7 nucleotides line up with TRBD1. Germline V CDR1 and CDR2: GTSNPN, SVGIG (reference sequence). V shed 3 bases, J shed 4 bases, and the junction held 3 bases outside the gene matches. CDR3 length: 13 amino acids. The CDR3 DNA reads TGTGCCTGGAGCCGGGACAGTTACAATGAGCAGTTCTTC. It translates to CAWSRDSYNEQFF.

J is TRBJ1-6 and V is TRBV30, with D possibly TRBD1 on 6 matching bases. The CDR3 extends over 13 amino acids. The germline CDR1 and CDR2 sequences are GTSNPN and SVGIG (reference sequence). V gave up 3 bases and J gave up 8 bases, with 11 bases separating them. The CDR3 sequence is CAWRPGGHSPLHF. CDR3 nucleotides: TGTGCCTGGAGACCCGGGGGGCATTCACCCCTCCACTTT.

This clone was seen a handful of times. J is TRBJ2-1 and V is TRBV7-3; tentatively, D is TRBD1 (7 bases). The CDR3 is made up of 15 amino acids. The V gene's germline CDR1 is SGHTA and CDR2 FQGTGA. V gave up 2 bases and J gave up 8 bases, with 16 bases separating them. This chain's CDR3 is CASSLGLQGNDEQFF. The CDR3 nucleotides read TGTGCCAGCAGCTTAGGACTACAGGGGAACGATGAGCAGTTCTTC.

The CDR3 spells CASSQAVGGAPTYEQYF. As DNA, the CDR3 is TGCGCCAGCAGCCAAGCGGTCGGGGGGGCGCCTACCTACGAGCAGTACTTC. V and J are TRBV4-1 and TRBJ2-7; 8 bases are shared with TRBD2. CDR3 length: 17 amino acids. Trimming cost V 1 base and J 2 bases; bases outside gene matches: 10. Germline V CDR1 and CDR2: MGHRA, YSYEKL.

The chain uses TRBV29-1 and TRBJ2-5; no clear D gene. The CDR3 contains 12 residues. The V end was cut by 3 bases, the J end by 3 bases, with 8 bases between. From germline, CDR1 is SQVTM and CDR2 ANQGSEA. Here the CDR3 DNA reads TGCAGCGTTGACTTACGTAAAGAGACCCAGTACTTC. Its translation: CSVDLRKETQYF.

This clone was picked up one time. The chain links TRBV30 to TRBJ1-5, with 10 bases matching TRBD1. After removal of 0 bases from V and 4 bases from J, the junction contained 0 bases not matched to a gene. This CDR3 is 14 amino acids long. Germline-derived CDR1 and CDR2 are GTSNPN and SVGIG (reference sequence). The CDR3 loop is CAWSVGQGNQPQHF. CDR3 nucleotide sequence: TGTGCCTGGAGTGTGGGACAGGGGAATCAGCCCCAGCATTTT.

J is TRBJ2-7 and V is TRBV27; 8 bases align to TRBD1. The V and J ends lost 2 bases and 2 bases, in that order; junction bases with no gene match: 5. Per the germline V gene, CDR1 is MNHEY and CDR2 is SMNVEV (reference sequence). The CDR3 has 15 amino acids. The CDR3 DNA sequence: TGTGCCAGCAGTTTAGGACAGGGTAAGGCCTACGAGCAGTACTTC. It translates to CASSLGQGKAYEQYF.

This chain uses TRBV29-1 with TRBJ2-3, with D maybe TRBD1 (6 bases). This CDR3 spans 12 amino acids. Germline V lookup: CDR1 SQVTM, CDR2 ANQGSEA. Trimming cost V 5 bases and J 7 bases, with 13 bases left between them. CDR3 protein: CSVSRQANTQYF. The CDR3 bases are TGCAGCGTTAGTAGACAGGCCAATACGCAGTATTTT.

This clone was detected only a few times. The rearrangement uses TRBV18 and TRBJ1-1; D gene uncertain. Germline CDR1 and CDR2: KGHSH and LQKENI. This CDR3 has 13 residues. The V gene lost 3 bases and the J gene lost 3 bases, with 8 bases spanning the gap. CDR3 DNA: TGTGCCAGCTCACCTAAGGGCGACACTGAAGCTTTCTTT. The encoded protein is CASSPKGDTEAFF.

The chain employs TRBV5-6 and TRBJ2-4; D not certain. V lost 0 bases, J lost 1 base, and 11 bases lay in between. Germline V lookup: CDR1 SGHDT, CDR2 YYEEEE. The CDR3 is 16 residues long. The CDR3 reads CASSLAQARAKNIQYF. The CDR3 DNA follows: TGTGCCAGCAGCTTGGCCCAGGCAAGGGCCAAAAACATTCAGTACTTC.

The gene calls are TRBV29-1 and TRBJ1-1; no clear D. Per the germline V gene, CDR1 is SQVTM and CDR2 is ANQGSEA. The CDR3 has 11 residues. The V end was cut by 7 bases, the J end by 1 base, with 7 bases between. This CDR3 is CSARGNTEAFF. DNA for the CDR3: TGCAGCGCCCGGGGGAACACTGAAGCTTTCTTT.

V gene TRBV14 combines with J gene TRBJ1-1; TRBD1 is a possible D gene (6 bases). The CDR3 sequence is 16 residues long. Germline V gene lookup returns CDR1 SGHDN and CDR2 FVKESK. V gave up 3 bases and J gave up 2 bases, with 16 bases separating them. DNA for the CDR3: TGTGCCAGCAGCCATAGGACAGCTTATTCTAACACTGAAGCTTTCTTT. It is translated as CASSHRTAYSNTEAFF.

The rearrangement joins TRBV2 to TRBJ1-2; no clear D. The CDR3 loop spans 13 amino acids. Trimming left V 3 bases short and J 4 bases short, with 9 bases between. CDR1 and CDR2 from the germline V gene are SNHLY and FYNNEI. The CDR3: CASSEGGLYGYTF. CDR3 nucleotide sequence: TGTGCCAGCAGTGAGGGCGGCCTCTATGGCTACACCTTC.